Presented here are 29 T cell receptor beta chains from one specimen sequenced in a study of T cell responses to AZD1222 COVID-19 vaccine. Assay used: immunoSEQ multiplex PCR; TCRdb lists only in-frame clones, some missing. The sample includes over 150,000 clones, 90% of them seen just once. This material consisted of peripheral blood, taken on day 0 of AZD1222 vaccination. Receptors originate from an adult in good health.

This chain uses TRBV3-1 (or the pseudogene TRBV3-2) with TRBJ1-1, with 9 bases matching TRBD1. Germline CDR1 and CDR2: LGHDT and YNNKEL (reference sequence). V shed 1 base, J shed 4 bases, and the junction held 7 bases outside the gene matches. The CDR3 covers 16 residues. CDR3 region: CASSQGGQGGGTEAFF. CDR3 in DNA: TGTGCCAGCAGCCAAGGGGGACAGGGCGGGGGCACTGAAGCTTTCTTT.

The J gene is TRBJ2-5, the V gene TRBV5-4, with a tentative D call TRBD2 (6 bases). The V and J ends lost 2 bases and 10 bases respectively, with 15 bases between them. The length of the CDR3 is 13 residues. Per germline, CDR1 SGHNT and CDR2 YYREEE (reference sequence). CDR3 DNA: TGTGCCAGCAGCTTCCACCTCCGAGCGGGCCAGTACTTC. Amino acid sequence: CASSFHLRAGQYF.

The chain is built from TRBV12-3 or TRBV12-4 and TRBJ1-2; no definite D call. This CDR3 contains 12 residues. Trimming removed 5 bases at V and 7 bases at J, with 11 bases between. The DNA for the CDR3 is TGTGCCAGCAGTCTATCCCCACCTGGCTACACCTTC. Translated, it gives CASSLSPPGYTF.

This clone was observed a handful of times. The chain is built from TRBV20-1 and TRBJ1-2; D is uncertain. V shed 7 bases and J shed 6 bases, with 3 bases lying between them. Per the germline V gene, CDR1 is DFQATT and CDR2 is SNEGSKA (reference sequence). The CDR3 runs to 8 residues. CDR3 sequence reads: CSVDGYTF. Written as DNA, the CDR3 is TGCAGTGTCGATGGCTACACCTTC.

The chain employs TRBV7-2 and TRBJ2-5; tentatively, D is TRBD2 (7 bases). Trimming took off 2 bases at V and 2 bases at J, with 15 bases between the two ends. The CDR3 consists of 16 residues. Germline loops: CDR1 SGHTA, CDR2 FQGNSA. CDR3 amino acids: CASSLRGGDTQETQYF. The CDR3 DNA follows: TGTGCCAGCAGCTTAAGGGGGGGCGATACACAAGAGACCCAGTACTTC.

The J gene is TRBJ2-1, the V gene TRBV9; unclear D gene. This CDR3 comprises 16 residues. The V and J ends lost 0 bases and 0 bases respectively, with 10 bases between them. Germline-derived CDR1 and CDR2 are SGDLS and YYNGEE. CDR3 bases: TGTGCCAGCAGCGTAGGGGTCGATAGCTCCTACAATGAGCAGTTCTTC. Translation: CASSVGVDSSYNEQFF.

The chain links TRBV7-9 to TRBJ1-6; no clear D gene. The V gene lost 1 base and the J gene lost 9 bases, with 13 bases spanning the gap. Germline assignment: CDR1 SEHNR and CDR2 FQNEAQ (reference sequence). The CDR3 runs 15 residues. CDR3 region: CASSLGAQAGSPLHF. The CDR3 DNA sequence: TGTGCCAGCAGCTTAGGAGCGCAGGCGGGTTCACCCCTCCACTTT.

This clone was observed a handful of times. The chain recombines TRBV10-1 with TRBJ2-5, with D possibly matching TRBD2 (5 bases). The germline V gene has CDR1 WNHNN and CDR2 SYGVQD (reference sequence). This CDR3 region has 13 residues. V was trimmed by 5 bases and J by 1 base, leaving 8 bases between them. Here the CDR3 DNA reads TGCGCCAGCAGTCGAGCGGTCCAAGAGACCCAGTACTTC. Protein sequence: CASSRAVQETQYF.

The genes are TRBV6-5 and TRBJ2-2, with 11 bases lining up with TRBD1. V dropped 2 bases and J dropped 8; count of bases not matched to a gene: 7. This CDR3 has 16 residues. The germline CDR1 and CDR2 sequences are MNHEY and SVGAGI. In nucleotides, the CDR3 is TGTGCCAGCAGTTACCGTGGGACAGGGGGATATGGGGAGCTGTTTTTT. Its protein product is CASSYRGTGGYGELFF.

The chain joins TRBV3-1 (or the pseudogene TRBV3-2) to TRBJ1-5; D is unresolved. V lost 4 bases and J 3 bases, leaving 13 bases between the germline ends. The CDR3 loop spans 15 amino acids. CDR1 is LGHDT and CDR2 is YNNKEL in the germline V gene (reference sequence). This CDR3 reads CASSPPGRTNQPQHF. In DNA, the CDR3 is TGTGCCAGCAGCCCGCCCGGACGGACCAATCAGCCCCAGCATTTT.

The CDR3 loop is CASSLDRTGGRPLHF. The CDR3 nucleotides read TGTGCCAGCAGCTTGGACAGGACAGGGGGGAGACCCCTCCACTTT. This chain uses TRBV5-4 with TRBJ1-6; 10 bases align to TRBD1. Germline V CDR1 and CDR2: SGHNT, YYREEE (reference sequence). CDR3 length equals 15 residues. The ends lost 0 bases at V and 12 bases at J; junction bases unmatched: 6.

The chain employs TRBV6-5 and TRBJ1-1; D not resolved. Trimming left V 5 bases short and J 1 base short, with 8 bases between. CDR1 is MNHEY and CDR2 is SVGAGI in the germline V gene. The CDR3 is 13 residues long. The CDR3 here is CASSTEGNTEAFF. The CDR3 nucleotides read TGTGCCAGCAGTACTGAAGGGAACACTGAAGCTTTCTTT.

V is TRBV6-2 or TRBV6-3 and J is TRBJ2-7, with 14 bases that match TRBD2. CDR3 length equals 16 residues. Germline values: CDR1 MNHEY, CDR2 SVGEGT. The trim removed 2 bases at V and 5 bases at J, leaving 5 bases unmatched. In DNA form, the CDR3 reads TGTGCCAGCAGTTACCCGGGACTAGCGGGGGCGGACGAGCAGTACTTC. This sequence encodes CASSYPGLAGADEQYF.

V usage is TRBV5-1 and J usage is TRBJ2-7, with D hard to call. Trimming left V 0 bases short and J 4 bases short, with 8 bases between. Germline CDR1 is SGHRS and CDR2 is YFSETQ. The CDR3 runs 13 residues. The DNA for the CDR3 is TGCGCCAGCAGCTTGGGTAATAAATACGAGCAGTACTTC. It is translated as CASSLGNKYEQYF.

The chain is built from TRBV19 and TRBJ1-1; a possible D gene is TRBD1 (6 bases). Trimming removed 1 base at V and 5 bases at J, with 14 bases between. This CDR3 has 15 residues. CDR1 and CDR2 from the germline V gene are LNHDA and SQIVND (reference sequence). The CDR3 DNA is TGTGCCAGTAGTATAGTGGCAGGGAGGGGGACTGAAGCTTTCTTT. Translated, it gives CASSIVAGRGTEAFF.

The chain couples TRBV18 to TRBJ1-1; TRBD1 aligns across 8 bases. The V and J ends lost 4 bases and 4 bases, in that order; junction bases with no gene match: 2. In germline, CDR1 is KGHSH, CDR2 LQKENI. The CDR3 has 13 amino acids. The CDR3 sequence is CASSHTGGTEAFF. The CDR3 coding sequence is TGTGCCAGCTCACATACAGGGGGCACTGAAGCTTTCTTT.

The J gene is TRBJ1-1, the V gene TRBV5-1, with D possibly TRBD1 on 5 matching bases. Germline V gene lookup returns CDR1 SGHRS and CDR2 YFSETQ. Trimming took off 0 bases at V and 7 bases at J, with 19 bases between the two ends. CDR3 length equals 16 residues. DNA of the CDR3: TGCGCCAGCAGCTTGGCGCGCGGGGGGACCGGAGGTGAAGCTTTCTTT. Translating it yields CASSLARGGTGGEAFF. The full variable domain, in which reference TRBV5-1 and TRBJ1-1 provide the parts outside the CDR3, is KAGVTQTPRYLIKTRGQQVTLSCSPISGHRSVSWYQQTPGQGLQFLFEYFSETQRNKGNFPGRFSGRQFSNSRSEMNVSTLELGDSALYLCASSLARGGTGGEAFFGQGTRLTVV.

The gene calls are TRBV3-1 (or the pseudogene TRBV3-2) and TRBJ2-7; unclear D gene. The V gene lost 5 bases and the J gene lost 3 bases, with 14 bases spanning the gap. The CDR3 consists of 14 residues. CDR1 is LGHDT, CDR2 YNNKEL, per germline (reference sequence). Here the CDR3 reads CASSSRGGVYEQYF. CDR3 in DNA: TGTGCCAGCAGCTCCCGAGGTGGGGTCTACGAGCAGTACTTC.

The chain uses TRBV6-6 and TRBJ1-1; D possibly corresponds to TRBD1 (5 bases). Germline lookup yields CDR1 MNHNY and CDR2 SVGAGI (reference sequence). This CDR3 has 16 amino acids. The germline V and J ends were trimmed by 1 base and 1 base, with 13 bases remaining between them. CDR3 in amino acids: CASSYYVGGGNTEAFF. The CDR3 DNA reads TGTGCCAGCAGTTACTACGTAGGTGGGGGGAACACTGAAGCTTTCTTT.

The chain has TRBV6-5 and TRBJ1-1; tentative D call: TRBD1 (5 bases). The V and J ends lost 0 bases and 2 bases respectively, with 10 bases between them. From germline, CDR1 is MNHEY and CDR2 SVGAGI. The CDR3 covers 15 residues. CDR3: CASSYSGGVNTEAFF. Here the CDR3 DNA reads TGTGCCAGCAGTTACTCGGGGGGGGTTAACACTGAAGCTTTCTTT.

The chain combines TRBV5-6 with TRBJ2-3; D is ambiguous. Germline V gene sequence: CDR1 SGHDT, CDR2 YYEEEE. Trimming took 3 bases from V and 4 from J, leaving 9 bases between them. This CDR3 has 13 residues. The CDR3 DNA sequence: TGTGCCAGCAGCTGGGGAACCTCAGATACGCAGTATTTT. It specifies CASSWGTSDTQYF.

V gene TRBV4-1 combines with J gene TRBJ2-1; tentative D call: TRBD2 (5 bases). Looked up from germline, CDR1 is MGHRA and CDR2 is YSYEKL. V was clipped by 0 bases and J by 10 bases, with 10 bases between them. The CDR3 is 13 amino acids. As DNA, the CDR3 is TGCGCCAGCAGCCAAGATAACGAGCGGGAGCAGTTCTTC. Protein: CASSQDNEREQFF.

The chain recombines TRBV15 with TRBJ1-2; the D is unclear. This CDR3 region has 15 residues. Germline V gene sequence: CDR1 LNHNV, CDR2 YYDKDF (reference sequence). The V gene lost 1 base and the J gene lost 3 bases, with 12 bases spanning the gap. The CDR3 region has the DNA TGTGCCACCAGCAGAGTGGTTGGGGAAGACTATGGCTACACCTTC. Protein product: CATSRVVGEDYGYTF.

The chain uses TRBV12-3 or TRBV12-4 and TRBJ2-7; TRBD1 or TRBD2 may be the D gene (5 bases each). This CDR3 is 12 amino acids long. V lost 1 base and J 10 bases, leaving 11 bases between the germline ends. CDR3 loop: CASSLGDLGQYF. The CDR3 nucleotides are TGTGCCAGCAGTTTAGGGGACCTCGGCCAGTACTTC.

This sequence joins TRBV19 and TRBJ2-7; 8 nucleotides line up with TRBD1. Germline CDR1 is LNHDA and CDR2 is SQIVND (reference sequence). V shed 6 bases, J shed 4 bases, and the junction held 8 bases outside the gene matches. There are 14 residues in the CDR3. The CDR3 here is CASSAGTGSYEQYF. In DNA, the CDR3 is TGTGCCAGTAGCGCCGGGACAGGTAGTTACGAGCAGTACTTC.

The CDR3 protein is CASSLMAGTPYEQYF. CDR3 DNA sequence: TGTGCCAGCAGCTTAATGGCCGGCACCCCCTACGAGCAGTACTTC. The chain carries TRBV7-2 and TRBJ2-7; unclear D gene. This CDR3 contains 15 residues. Trimming removed 2 bases from V and 2 bases from J, with 13 bases in between. Germline-derived CDR1 and CDR2 are SGHTA and FQGNSA.

The chain joins TRBV2 to TRBJ2-1, with TRBD1 identical over 10 bases. V shed 7 bases, J shed 9 bases, and the junction held 9 bases outside the gene matches. This CDR3 has 14 amino acids. CDR1 is SNHLY, CDR2 FYNNEI, per germline. As DNA, the CDR3 is TGTGCCAGCACCCCCGGGACAGGGGCGCGTGAGCAGTTCTTC. It translates to CASTPGTGAREQFF.

The chain employs TRBV14 and TRBJ1-3, with unresolved D. The CDR3 spans 15 residues. CDR1 SGHDN and CDR2 FVKESK come from the germline V gene. With 3 bases removed from V and 0 bases from J, the gap between germline ends came to 9 bases. The CDR3 nucleotides read TGTGCCAGCAGCCATGGGAAGAGCTCTGGAAACACCATATATTTT. It encodes CASSHGKSSGNTIYF.

V is TRBV3-1 (or the pseudogene TRBV3-2) and J is TRBJ1-2, with no clear D. CDR1 and CDR2 (germline): LGHDT, YNNKEL (reference sequence). This CDR3 region has 13 residues. V lost 5 bases, J lost 4 bases, and 11 bases lay in between. CDR3 nucleotides: TGTGCCAGCAGCGACCCTGGCCTCTATGGCTACACCTTC. It encodes CASSDPGLYGYTF.